Following are 9 T cell receptor beta chains from one sample sequenced in a study of cytomegalovirus exposure and HLA in healthy donors. Primers for the PCR totalled 60 Vbeta and 13 Jbeta. The protocol was immunoSEQ multiplex PCR, while the TCRdb copy is restricted to in-frame clones and leaves out a portion. The table shows some 120,000 clones, with around 60% occurring only once. The material sequenced was PBMCs. The receptors were sampled from a woman between 40 and 55 years old in good health and CMV-seropositive.

The chain has TRBV4-1 and TRBJ2-2; 12 bases fit TRBD2. This CDR3 contains 16 residues. Germline CDR1 MGHRA, CDR2 YSYEKL. V was pared by 4 bases and J by 4 bases, with 4 bases of the junction left unmatched. CDR3 amino acids: CASSPGLAGITGELFF. As DNA, the CDR3 is TGCGCCAGCAGCCCTGGACTAGCGGGGATCACCGGGGAGCTGTTTTTT.

The rearrangement uses TRBV7-2 and TRBJ2-7; D unresolved. Germline-derived CDR1 and CDR2 are SGHTA and FQGNSA. This CDR3 has 13 amino acids. V was pared by 1 base and J by 2 bases, with 6 bases between. This CDR3 reads CASSLGRTYEQYF. In DNA form, the CDR3 reads TGTGCCAGCAGCTTAGGCAGGACCTACGAGCAGTACTTC. The whole variable domain, remainder taken from reference TRBV7-2 and TRBJ2-7, is GAGVSQSPSNKVTEKGKDVELRCDPISGHTALYWYRQSLGQGLEFLIYFQGNSAPDKSGLPSDRFSAERTGGSVSTLTIQRTQQEDSAVYLCASSLGRTYEQYFGPGTRLTVT.

This rearrangement joins TRBV28 to TRBJ2-1, with 11 bases matching TRBD2. The germline V gene has CDR1 MDHEN and CDR2 SYDVKM. Unmatched junction bases numbered 0, after V lost 2 bases and J lost 0 bases. This CDR3 region has 16 residues. In DNA, the CDR3 is TGTGCCAGCAGTTTAGGACTAGCGGGCTCCTACAATGAGCAGTTCTTC. It specifies CASSLGLAGSYNEQFF.

The genes are TRBV4-1 and TRBJ1-3; D perhaps matches TRBD1 (5 bases). The CDR3 has 15 residues. CDR1 is MGHRA and CDR2 is YSYEKL in the germline V gene. The V end lost 4 bases, the J end lost 2 bases, and 12 bases lay between the germline ends. In DNA, the CDR3 is TGCGCCAGCAGCCCATTGGCAGGGACTGGAAACACCATATATTTT. Translating it yields CASSPLAGTGNTIYF.

The rearrangement joins TRBV4-3 to TRBJ1-5, with TRBD1 matching over 8 bases. CDR3 length: 15 amino acids. Looked up from germline, CDR1 is LGHNA and CDR2 is YSLEER. J gave up 7 bases and V 0 bases, and 5 bases lay outside the gene matches. The CDR3 reads CASSQEKQGGQPQHF. The CDR3 bases are TGCGCCAGCAGCCAAGAAAAACAGGGGGGACAGCCCCAGCATTTT.

The V and J genes are TRBV29-1 and TRBJ2-3; the match to TRBD2 covers 11 bases. V shed 5 bases, J shed 1 base, and the junction held 11 bases outside the gene matches. This CDR3 is 17 amino acids long. The V gene's germline CDR1 is SQVTM and CDR2 ANQGSEA. The CDR3 loop is CSVSGAILAGGTDTQYF. The CDR3 nucleotides read TGCAGCGTTTCCGGGGCGATACTAGCGGGAGGCACAGATACGCAGTATTTT.

The chain uses TRBV6-5 and TRBJ2-3, with D hard to call. The CDR3 is made up of 14 amino acids. Trimming removed 3 bases at V and 1 base at J, with 8 bases between. Germline V gene sequence: CDR1 MNHEY, CDR2 SVGAGI. For the CDR3, the DNA is TGTGCCAGCAGTTATGCTGTAGGCACAGATACGCAGTATTTT. The encoded protein is CASSYAVGTDTQYF.

The V and J genes are TRBV4-1 and TRBJ1-1, with TRBD1 identical over 7 bases. The V gene's germline CDR1 is MGHRA and CDR2 YSYEKL. The CDR3 is 19 amino acids. Trimming took 2 bases from V and 1 from J; bases not matched to a gene: 16. CDR3 sequence (DNA): TGCGCCAGCAGCCAATTTTCCGGGACAGCCTCTAACCAGAACACTGAAGCTTTCTTT. It is translated as CASSQFSGTASNQNTEAFF.

The chain joins TRBV6-6 to TRBJ1-5; no clear D. The CDR3 length is 13 residues. CDR1 MNHNY and CDR2 SVGAGI come from the germline V gene (reference sequence). Trimming pared 7 bases from V and 5 bases from J, leaving 12 bases between. DNA of the CDR3: TGTGCCAGCACCCTAAACGGAGATCAGCCCCAGCATTTT. As protein: CASTLNGDQPQHF.